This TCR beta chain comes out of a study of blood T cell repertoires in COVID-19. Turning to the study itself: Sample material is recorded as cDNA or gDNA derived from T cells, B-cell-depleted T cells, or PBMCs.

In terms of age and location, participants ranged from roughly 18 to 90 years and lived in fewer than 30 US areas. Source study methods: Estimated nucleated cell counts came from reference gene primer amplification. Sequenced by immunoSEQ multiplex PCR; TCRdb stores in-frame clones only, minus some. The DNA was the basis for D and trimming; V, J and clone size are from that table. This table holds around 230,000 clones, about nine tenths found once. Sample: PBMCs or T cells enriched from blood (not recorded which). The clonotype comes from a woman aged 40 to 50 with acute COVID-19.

The CDR3 reads CASSLGSANEKLFF. The CDR3, as DNA: TGTGCCAGCAGCTTAGGCAGCGCTAATGAAAAACTGTTTTTT. V usage is TRBV7-9 and J usage is TRBJ1-4; D not certain. V was shortened by 1 base and J by 3 bases, with 6 bases between the two germline ends. The CDR3 consists of 14 residues. CDR1 and CDR2 from the germline V gene are SEHNR and FQNEAQ (reference sequence).